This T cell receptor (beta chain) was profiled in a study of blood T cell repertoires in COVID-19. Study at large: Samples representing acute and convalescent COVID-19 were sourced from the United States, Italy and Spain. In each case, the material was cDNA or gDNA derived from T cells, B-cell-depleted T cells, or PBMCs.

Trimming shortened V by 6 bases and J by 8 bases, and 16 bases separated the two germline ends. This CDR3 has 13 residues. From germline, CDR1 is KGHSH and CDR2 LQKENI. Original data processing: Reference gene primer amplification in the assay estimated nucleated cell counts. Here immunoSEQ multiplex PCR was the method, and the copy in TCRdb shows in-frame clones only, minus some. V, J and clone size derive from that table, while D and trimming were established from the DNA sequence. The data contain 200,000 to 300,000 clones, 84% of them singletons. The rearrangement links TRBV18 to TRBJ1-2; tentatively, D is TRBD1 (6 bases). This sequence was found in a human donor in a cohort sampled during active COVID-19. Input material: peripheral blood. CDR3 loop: CASSPGQSRGYTF. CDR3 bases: TGTGCCAGCTCGCCCGGACAGTCTAGGGGCTACACCTTC.